Shown below are 8 T cell receptor beta chains from a single sample sequenced in a study of blood T cell repertoires in COVID-19. Profiled with immunoSEQ multiplex PCR; TCRdb holds only in-frame clones, not every one. The sample holds around 30,000 clones, about 90% seen once. What was sequenced was peripheral blood. These TCRs come from a man aged 80 or over with acute or convalescent COVID-19.

The chain couples TRBV7-2 to TRBJ1-4; 7 nucleotides agree with TRBD1. The CDR3 contains 14 residues. CDR1 SGHTA and CDR2 FQGNSA come from the germline V gene. V shed 3 bases and J 8 bases; nucleotides not matched to a gene: 6. The CDR3 DNA follows: TGTGCCAGCAGCTTGGCAGGGGGTGGGGAAAAACTGTTTTTT. This encodes CASSLAGGGEKLFF.

The chain uses TRBV27 and TRBJ2-7, with 9 bases aligning to TRBD1. Germline V gene data show CDR1 as MNHEY and CDR2 as SMNVEV (reference sequence). CDR3 length equals 17 residues. J was trimmed by 3 bases and V by 5 bases; bases with no gene match: 14. CDR3 sequence (DNA): TGTGCCAGCAGTCCGGGACAGGGTAGGGTTAAGGACTACGAGCAGTACTTC. It is translated as CASSPGQGRVKDYEQYF.

As concerns this clone: This same CDR3 is encoded by further DNA sequences in the sample. The gene calls are TRBV2 and TRBJ1-1; D perhaps matches TRBD1 (5 bases). The CDR3 length is 14 residues. Germline CDR1 reads SNHLY; CDR2 reads FYNNEI. The V end was cut by 5 bases, the J end by 1 base, with 11 bases between. CDR3 sequence: CASSPGLSNTEAFF. The CDR3 DNA sequence: TGTGCCAGCAGTCCGGGACTCTCGAACACTGAAGCTTTCTTT.

This chain joins TRBV3-1 (or the pseudogene TRBV3-2) and TRBJ1-4, with D perhaps matching TRBD1 (6 bases). CDR1 LGHDT and CDR2 YNNKEL come from the germline V gene (reference sequence). CDR3 length: 15 amino acids. Trimming stripped 4 bases from V and 8 bases from J, with 17 bases between. The CDR3 protein is CASSPPVGAGEKLFF. CDR3 nucleotides: TGTGCCAGCAGCCCCCCGGTGGGGGCTGGGGAAAAACTGTTTTTT.

This clone was detected only once. CDR3 amino acids: CASSLVWGPSAYNEQFF. The CDR3 region has the DNA TGTGCCAGCAGCTTAGTGTGGGGGCCGAGCGCCTACAATGAGCAGTTCTTC. The V call is TRBV7-8, the J call TRBJ2-1; D perhaps matches TRBD1 (6 bases). Germline assignment: CDR1 SGHVS and CDR2 FQNEAQ. V dropped 1 base and J dropped 2 bases, with 15 bases sitting between them. CDR3 length: 17 amino acids.

This clone appeared a single time. This chain uses TRBV28 with TRBJ2-2, with TRBD2 identical over 7 bases. V lost 8 bases to trimming and J lost 4 bases; unmatched junction nucleotides: 4. The CDR3 is made up of 13 amino acids. Germline CDR1 and CDR2: MDHEN and SYDVKM. The DNA for the CDR3 is TGTGCCAGCCGATCGGGGGGCACCGGGGAGCTGTTTTTT. It codes for CASRSGGTGELFF.

This clone has only one observation. The J gene is TRBJ2-3, the V gene TRBV19, with 10 bases matching TRBD2. Germline CDR1 reads LNHDA; CDR2 reads SQIVND (reference sequence). The CDR3 length is 15 residues. V gave up 4 bases and J gave up 4 bases; unmatched junction bases: 5. The CDR3, as DNA: TGTGCCAGTAGTAGTACTAGCGGGGAGGCAGATACGCAGTATTTT. Translation gives CASSSTSGEADTQYF.

The rearrangement joins TRBV2 to TRBJ1-2; D is possibly TRBD1 (5 bases). This CDR3 spans 13 amino acids. V dropped 5 bases and J dropped 4 bases, with 11 bases sitting between them. Germline values: CDR1 SNHLY, CDR2 FYNNEI. This chain's CDR3 is CASSSDRSYGYTF. CDR3 nucleotide sequence: TGTGCCAGCAGTTCCGACAGATCCTATGGCTACACCTTC.